This T cell receptor beta chain stems from a study of blood T cell repertoires in COVID-19. The wider study: Samples came from the United States, Italy and Spain, spanning acute and convalescent COVID-19.

Germline-derived CDR1 and CDR2 are SEHNR and FQNEAQ (reference sequence). The V end lost 4 bases, the J end lost 0 bases, and 10 bases lay between the germline ends. The CDR3 spans 15 residues. TCRdb's table, derived via immunoSEQ multiplex PCR, lists solely in-frame clones and lacks some. The sample includes 250,000 or so clones, about nine tenths of them seen just once. Enrollees, roughly 18 to 90 years old, lived in about two dozen US areas. Which cohort a participant joined came from the clinical history participants gave. The specimen was PBMCs or T cells enriched from blood (not recorded which). The rearrangement links TRBV7-9 to TRBJ1-5; TRBD1 might be the D (6 bases). The sequence derives from a man aged 35 to 55 who had recovered from COVID-19. CDR3 DNA: TGTGCCAGCAGCTCGGACAGCTATAGCAATCAGCCCCAGCATTTT. Translation gives CASSSDSYSNQPQHF.